What follows are 28 T cell receptor beta chains derived from one specimen sequenced in a study of blood T cells in healthy people across ages (dated by TCRdb to between 2014 and 2016). The library relied on 5' RACE. TCRdb names Illumina HiSeq 2500 as the instrument used. A second PCR of about 7 to 12 cycles was performed with a sample-barcoded 5' primer and a J-beta primer mix. TCRdb reworked the public reads: Q25 trimming with fastp, MiXCR clone assembly, productive beta chains retained. Entries that share a CDR3 protein sequence are merged under the most common genes and DNA. Counted in this sample were over 1,500,000 distinct CDR3 sequences; around half of them appeared once. Clones ranked in the top ten supply 2.1% of the sample. Input material: blood. The receptor source for this set is a woman in her thirties or forties in good health.

In its sample, this clonotype was seen a few times. The CDR3 sequence: CASSQATYTQYF. The CDR3 coding sequence is TGTGCCAGCAGCCAAGCGACCTACACCCAGTACTTC. The chain uses TRBV3-1 and TRBJ2-5; D ambiguous. V lost 1 base and J lost 8, with 8 bases in between. There are 12 residues in the CDR3. The V gene's germline CDR1 is LGHDT and CDR2 YNNKEL (reference sequence).

J is TRBJ1-4 and V is TRBV7-9; D possibly corresponds to TRBD1 (5 bases). This CDR3 is 16 amino acids long. Germline CDR1 SEHNR, CDR2 FQNEAQ (reference sequence). V lost 6 bases, J lost 0 bases, and 14 bases lay in between. CDR3 nucleotides: TGTGCCAGCAGGACCGGTGGGGGGACAACTAATGAAAAACTGTTTTTT. It translates to CASRTGGGTTNEKLFF. Full variable domain (remainder filled in from reference TRBV7-9 and TRBJ1-4): DTGVSQNPRHKITKRGQNVTFRCDPISEHNRLYWYRQTLGQGPEFLTYFQNEAQLEKSRLLSDRFSAERPKGSFSTLEIQRTEQGDSAMYLCASRTGGGTTNEKLFFGSGTQLSVL.

The chain uses TRBV20-1 and TRBJ2-5; D is possibly TRBD1 (5 bases). The CDR3 is 12 amino acids. Germline V gene lookup returns CDR1 DFQATT and CDR2 SNEGSKA (reference sequence). The germline V and J ends were trimmed by 5 bases and 5 bases, with 12 bases remaining between them. CDR3 DNA: TGCAGTGCTTCCCAGGGTGGGGAGACCCAGTACTTC. This gives the protein CSASQGGETQYF.

This clonotype was seen many times. The V call is TRBV5-1, the J call TRBJ1-2, with 9 bases fitting TRBD1. Germline CDR1 and CDR2: SGHRS and YFSETQ. CDR3 size: 14 residues. Trimming took 4 bases from V and 5 from J; bases not matched to a gene: 6. The CDR3 loop is CASSDDGQGYGYTF. As DNA, the CDR3 is TGCGCCAGCAGCGACGACGGACAGGGGTATGGCTACACCTTC.

This clonotype was recorded a few times. V usage is TRBV20-1 and J usage is TRBJ2-3; perhaps D is TRBD1 or TRBD2 (6 bases each). Trimming shortened V by 6 bases and J by 6 bases, and 19 bases separated the two germline ends. This CDR3 comprises 14 residues. The germline gives CDR1 DFQATT, CDR2 SNEGSKA (reference sequence). The CDR3, as DNA: TGCAGTGCCCCGAAGGGGGGCCCCCCCGATACGCAGTATTTT. It encodes CSAPKGGPPDTQYF.

This clonotype was seen a single time. This chain joins TRBV24-1 and TRBJ2-1, with 7 nucleotides matching TRBD1. Matching the DNA end better, TRBJ2-7 makes the J call doubtful. CDR3 length equals 17 residues. Germline V gene sequence: CDR1 KGHDR, CDR2 SFDVKD. In DNA, the CDR3 is TGTGCCACCAGTGATATCACAGGGGCAAGCTCCTACAATGAGCAGTACTTC. It is translated as CATSDITGASSYNEQYF.

Worth noting for this clonotype: One end of the junction is discordant with germline, which a read error may explain. The chain employs TRBV7-9 and TRBJ2-7, with a possible D match to TRBD1 (5 bases). The CDR3 totals 16 residues. From germline, CDR1 is SEHNR and CDR2 FQNEAQ (reference sequence). CDR3 sequence reads: CASSLELGPSSCEQYF. CDR3 DNA: TGTGCCAGCAGCTTAGAACTGGGGCCGAGCTCCTGCGAGCAGTACTTC.

The chain is built from TRBV7-3 and TRBJ2-3, with D possibly TRBD1 on 6 matching bases. CDR3 length: 16 residues. The germline V and J ends were trimmed by 2 bases and 2 bases, with 14 bases remaining between them. Germline CDR1 reads SGHTA; CDR2 reads FQGTGA. The DNA for the CDR3 is TGTGCCAGCAGCTTAGGTACAGGGCAGCTCACAGATACGCAGTATTTT. The encoded protein is CASSLGTGQLTDTQYF. The full variable domain, in which reference TRBV7-3 and TRBJ2-3 provide the parts outside the CDR3, is GAGVSQTPSNKVTEKGKYVELRCDPISGHTALYWYRQSLGQGPEFLIYFQGTGAADDSGLPNDRFFAVRPEGSVSTLKIQRTERGDSAVYLCASSLGTGQLTDTQYFGPGTRLTVL.

The gene calls are TRBV4-3 and TRBJ1-2; perhaps TRBD1 as D (5 bases). Germline V gene sequence: CDR1 LGHNA, CDR2 YSLEER. V was pared by 2 bases and J by 0 bases, with 10 bases between. The CDR3 runs to 15 residues. The CDR3 loop reads CASSQTGAPNYGYTF. In DNA, the CDR3 is TGCGCCAGCAGCCAAACCGGGGCACCTAACTATGGCTACACCTTC.

The chain has TRBV4-2 and TRBJ2-3; D unresolved. The V gene's germline CDR1 is LGHNA and CDR2 YNFKEQ. Trimming left V 4 bases short and J 3 bases short, with 14 bases between. The CDR3 loop spans 15 amino acids. CDR3 DNA sequence: TGTGCCAGCAGCCTGCGCGCCAGCGAAACAGATACGCAGTATTTT. This codes for CASSLRASETDTQYF.

V is TRBV7-2 and J is TRBJ1-6, with 9 nucleotides matching TRBD1. J lost 9 bases, V lost 6 bases, and 6 bases had no gene match. CDR1 SGHTA and CDR2 FQGNSA come from the germline V gene. This CDR3 is 14 amino acids long. The CDR3 loop reads CASRLQGAGSPLHF. DNA for the CDR3: TGTGCCAGCAGATTACAGGGGGCTGGTTCACCCCTCCACTTT.

The chain employs TRBV5-6 and TRBJ2-7; the match to TRBD1 covers 9 bases. Unmatched junction bases numbered 5, after V lost 0 bases and J lost 1 base. The CDR3 has 16 amino acids. Germline loops: CDR1 SGHDT, CDR2 YYEEEE. DNA of the CDR3: TGTGCCAGCAGCTTGGTAGGGGACAGGGCGTCCTACGAGCAGTACTTC. Its protein is CASSLVGDRASYEQYF.

This chain connects TRBV6-5 to TRBJ2-1; D tentatively reads TRBD1 or TRBD2 (5 bases each). V was trimmed by 2 bases and J by 2 bases, leaving 10 bases between them. The germline V gene encodes CDR1 MNHEY and CDR2 SVGAGI. This CDR3 has 15 amino acids. The CDR3 loop is CASSYKGTPYNEQFF. CDR3 in DNA: TGTGCCAGCAGTTACAAGGGGACCCCCTACAATGAGCAGTTCTTC.

This clonotype was picked up a small number of times. The V and J genes are TRBV12-3 or TRBV12-4 and TRBJ2-7; D possibly corresponds to TRBD2 (6 bases). Trimming pared 6 bases from V and 1 base from J, leaving 19 bases between. This CDR3 region has 16 residues. DNA of the CDR3: TGTGCCAGCAGGGGTGTGGGCGCGGCGGGGTCCTACGAGCAGTACTTC. Translation: CASRGVGAAGSYEQYF.

This chain joins TRBV2 and TRBJ2-2, with TRBD1 as a possible D gene (6 bases). Trimming shortened V by 7 bases and J by 0 bases, and 9 bases separated the two germline ends. The CDR3 length is 14 residues. The germline gives CDR1 SNHLY, CDR2 FYNNEI. This CDR3 is CASKGQSNTGELFF. The CDR3 DNA is TGTGCCAGCAAAGGACAGTCGAACACCGGGGAGCTGTTTTTT.

The V gene is TRBV20-1, the J gene TRBJ1-5; 10 bases fit TRBD1. J lost 5 bases, V lost 6 bases, and 4 bases had no gene match. CDR3 length: 13 amino acids. Germline CDR1 DFQATT, CDR2 SNEGSKA (reference sequence). CDR3 nucleotide sequence: TGCAGTGCCTCGGACAGGGGGGATCAGCCCCAGCATTTT. Its protein is CSASDRGDQPQHF.

V gene TRBV6-1 combines with J gene TRBJ2-7, with D tentatively TRBD1 or TRBD2 (5 bases each). Germline V gives CDR1 MNHNS, CDR2 SASEGT. The CDR3 spans 12 residues. V lost 8 bases and J 7 bases, leaving 15 bases between the germline ends. CDR3 protein: CASGEGFNEQYF. CDR3 in DNA: TGTGCCAGCGGCGAGGGGTTTAATGAGCAGTACTTC.

This clonotype was observed a few times. The J gene is TRBJ2-1, the V gene TRBV27; 12 positions match TRBD2. Germline values: CDR1 MNHEY, CDR2 SMNVEV (reference sequence). This CDR3 comprises 13 residues. The trim removed 10 bases at V and 8 bases at J, leaving 6 bases unmatched. This CDR3 reads CATSSGGAYEQFF. CDR3 DNA: TGTGCCACCTCTAGCGGGGGGGCTTATGAGCAGTTCTTC.

The rearrangement joins TRBV5-6 to TRBJ2-1, with unresolved D. This CDR3 comprises 17 residues. The ends were cut back, 0 bases at V and 5 bases at J, with 18 bases in the middle. Germline CDR1 and CDR2: SGHDT and YYEEEE. CDR3 sequence: CASSLGKGFHTNNEQFF. The DNA for the CDR3 is TGTGCCAGCAGCTTGGGAAAGGGTTTTCACACTAACAATGAGCAGTTCTTC.

This clonotype was observed a few times. The chain carries TRBV4-3 and TRBJ2-3, with 8 nucleotides matching TRBD2. The CDR3 runs 15 residues. The trim removed 3 bases at V and 2 bases at J, leaving 4 bases unmatched. Germline assignment: CDR1 LGHNA and CDR2 YSLEER. The CDR3 sequence is CASSHRRGATDTQYF. The CDR3 DNA is TGCGCCAGCAGCCACCGGCGGGGGGCCACAGATACGCAGTATTTT.

Here the CDR3 reads CASSFIQGGGYEQYF. CDR3 in DNA: TGTGCCAGCAGTTTCATCCAGGGTGGGGGCTACGAGCAGTACTTC. The chain joins TRBV28 to TRBJ2-7; D might be TRBD1 or TRBD2, each matching 5 bases. The CDR3 sequence is 15 residues long. Germline CDR1 reads MDHEN; CDR2 reads SYDVKM. V lost 3 bases and J 3 bases, leaving 15 bases between the germline ends.

Written as DNA, the CDR3 is TGTGCCAGCAGCACCGGCCCGGGGGAGGGTTCACCCCTCCACTTT. This sequence encodes CASSTGPGEGSPLHF. This chain connects TRBV6-5 to TRBJ1-6, with a possible D match to TRBD1 (5 bases). The CDR3 extends over 15 amino acids. The germline CDR1 and CDR2 sequences are MNHEY and SVGAGI. V was clipped by 6 bases and J by 9 bases, with 18 bases between them.

V usage is TRBV4-3 and J usage is TRBJ1-6; D perhaps matches TRBD1 (6 bases). Trimming removed 0 bases at V and 9 bases at J, with 12 bases between. The CDR3 totals 15 residues. Germline values: CDR1 LGHNA, CDR2 YSLEER. CDR3 DNA: TGCGCCAGCAGCCAAGAAGGGGGGATCGGTTCACCCCTCCACTTT. Translated, it gives CASSQEGGIGSPLHF.

This clonotype has more than one count but fewer than ten. The J gene is TRBJ2-3, the V gene TRBV6-5, with TRBD1 matching 7 bases. The J segment lost 1 base and the V segment lost 8 bases, leaving 6 bases of the junction unmatched. Germline V CDR1 and CDR2: MNHEY, SVGAGI. The CDR3 sequence is 14 residues long. CDR3 in amino acids: CASFRDSRTDTQYF. In DNA, the CDR3 is TGTGCCAGCTTCAGGGACAGTCGCACAGATACGCAGTATTTT.

This clonotype appeared a few times. V gene TRBV10-3 combines with J gene TRBJ1-2; D ambiguous. CDR3 length equals 12 residues. The germline V gene has CDR1 ENHRY and CDR2 SYGVKD. V lost 4 bases and J lost 4, with 7 bases in between. The CDR3 here is CAISGNSYGYTF. The CDR3 DNA is TGTGCCATCAGTGGAAACAGCTATGGCTACACCTTC.

This clonotype was observed a few times. The chain recombines TRBV12-3 or TRBV12-4 with TRBJ1-1, with 9 bases identical to TRBD1. The CDR3 contains 15 residues. The J segment lost 4 bases and the V segment lost 5 bases, leaving 8 bases of the junction unmatched. CDR3 residues: CASSPRTGVGTEAFF. As DNA, the CDR3 is TGTGCCAGCAGTCCCCGGACAGGGGTTGGCACTGAAGCTTTCTTT.

This clonotype was observed at least ten times. The rearrangement links TRBV4-3 to TRBJ2-7, with 8 positions matching TRBD1. This CDR3 spans 17 amino acids. The trim removed 3 bases at V and 5 bases at J, leaving 15 bases unmatched. Germline V lookup: CDR1 LGHNA, CDR2 YSLEER. The CDR3, as DNA: TGCGCCAGCAGCCAGAGGCCCTATGGACAGGGATTAGACGAGCAGTACTTC. Translating gives CASSQRPYGQGLDEQYF.

This rearrangement joins TRBV2 to TRBJ1-2; 8 nucleotides line up with TRBD1. In germline, CDR1 is SNHLY, CDR2 FYNNEI. V lost 4 bases and J lost 3; bases outside the gene matches: 4. The CDR3 runs 14 residues. CDR3: CASSGRGRDYGYTF. The CDR3 region has the DNA TGTGCCAGCAGTGGCAGGGGGCGAGACTATGGCTACACCTTC.